The entry below gives a single T cell receptor (beta chain) sequence along with its context. Its cognate antigen is unknown. This specimen comes from a study of response to subunit inactivated influenza vaccine. Notes on the study in general: Authors suggested that a seasonal influenza vaccination recruits few new T cells each time.

TCRdb processed the RT-PCR reads anew with MiXCR; each CDR3 protein has one entry. The sample has just over 300,000 distinct CDR3 sequences, roughly 20% seen once. CDR1 SGHRS and CDR2 YFSETQ come from the germline V gene. Deletions cut 0 bases from V and 8 bases from J, with 20 bases between. The CDR3 is 17 residues long. The TCR was taken from a man between 45 and 75 years old who received an inactivated influenza vaccine. The chain recombines TRBV5-1 with TRBJ1-4, with a possible D match to TRBD1 (5 bases). The sample was PBMCs from blood, taken less than 22 months after vaccination. Written as DNA, the CDR3 is TGCGCCAGCAGCTTGGCCACGAATCGGGGCATAGGGGAAAAACTGTTTTTT. Its translation is CASSLATNRGIGEKLFF. Full variable domain (missing parts from reference TRBV5-1 and TRBJ1-4): KAGVTQTPRYLIKTRGQQVTLSCSPISGHRSVSWYQQTPGQGLQFLFEYFSETQRNKGNFPGRFSGRQFSNSRSEMNVSTLELGDSALYLCASSLATNRGIGEKLFFGSGTQLSVL.